This entry lists 27 T cell receptor beta chains sequenced from one sample in a study of T-cell reconstitution after alpha-beta-depleted transplantation in children. Study conclusions and caveats: One year post-transplant, T-cell counts and diversity were largely derived from T cells produced anew.

The antigens for these receptors are not known. Preparing the TCRbeta library involved the use of unique molecular identifiers. TCRdb redid the calling of the PCR reads with MiXCR, one entry per CDR3 protein. Here the sample spans a few hundred thousand distinct CDR3 sequences, approximately 7.3% being singletons. The sample in question was peripheral blood, obtained 360 days after TCRalphabeta/CD19-depleted stem cell transplant. These receptors were collected from a female patient aged 2-9 years who had a stem cell transplant for Fanconi anemia, so the T cells may come from the graft donor.

This clonotype was seen only a few times. CDR3: CASSSPGLAGGLNNEQFF. The DNA of the CDR3 is TGCGCCAGCAGCTCGCCGGGACTAGCGGGGGGGCTCAACAATGAGCAGTTCTTC. The rearrangement uses TRBV5-1 and TRBJ2-1; 16 nucleotides match TRBD2. This CDR3 contains 18 residues. Germline V gives CDR1 SGHRS, CDR2 YFSETQ. V lost 3 bases to trimming and J lost 5 bases; unmatched junction nucleotides: 8.

This clonotype showed up just a few times. The chain is built from TRBV7-9 and TRBJ1-2, with D possibly matching TRBD1 (5 bases). The V end was cut by 3 bases, the J end by 2 bases, with 16 bases between. Germline loops: CDR1 SEHNR, CDR2 FQNEAQ (reference sequence). The CDR3 loop spans 16 amino acids. The DNA for the CDR3 is TGTGCCAGCAGCTTTTTAGGGGCAGGAGGCAACTATGGCTACACCTTC. Protein product: CASSFLGAGGNYGYTF.

This clonotype was seen ten or more times. The J gene is TRBJ2-3, the V gene TRBV7-6, with D possibly matching TRBD2 (6 bases). V was pared by 5 bases and J by 7 bases, with 16 bases between. Germline V gives CDR1 SGHVS, CDR2 FNYEAQ. CDR3 length: 14 residues. CDR3 protein: CASSQLTSSHTQYF. The CDR3 DNA reads TGTGCCAGCAGCCAACTAACTAGCTCCCATACGCAGTATTTT.

The CDR3 coding sequence is TGCGCCAGCAGCCCTGGGCGGCGGGGATACGGGGAGCTGTTTTTT. This encodes CASSPGRRGYGELFF. The rearrangement joins TRBV4-1 to TRBJ2-2; possibly TRBD2 for D (6 bases). Trimming took off 4 bases at V and 7 bases at J, with 16 bases between the two ends. Looked up from germline, CDR1 is MGHRA and CDR2 is YSYEKL. The CDR3 is made up of 15 amino acids.

The V and J genes are TRBV4-2 and TRBJ1-3; 7 bases are a match to TRBD1. CDR1 LGHNA and CDR2 YNFKEQ come from the germline V gene. This CDR3 is 15 amino acids long. V lost 6 bases and J lost 3; bases outside the gene matches: 8. Written as DNA, the CDR3 is TGTGCCAGCAGTCCTTCAGGGGGTTATGGAAACACCATATATTTT. It translates to CASSPSGGYGNTIYF.

In this sample, this clonotype turned up a few times. The chain recombines TRBV29-1 with TRBJ2-7, with 8 positions matching TRBD2. The germline V gene has CDR1 SQVTM and CDR2 ANQGSEA. The ends lost 0 bases at V and 5 bases at J; junction bases unmatched: 21. The CDR3 has 19 amino acids. The DNA of the CDR3 is TGCAGCGTTGAAGATGGGACCTCCCGGGGGGGGCCCCGGGGAGACGAGCAGTACTTC. Translated, it gives CSVEDGTSRGGPRGDEQYF.

This clonotype was observed a handful of times. The rearrangement uses TRBV20-1 and TRBJ2-7; D possibly matches TRBD1 or TRBD2 (6 bases each). V was clipped by 0 bases and J by 4 bases, with 22 bases between them. The V gene's germline CDR1 is DFQATT and CDR2 SNEGSKA (reference sequence). The length of the CDR3 is 17 residues. The CDR3 reads CSARDLNLRGGVYEQYV. DNA of the CDR3: TGCAGTGCTAGAGATCTAAATCTCAGGGGCGGGGTGTACGAGCAGTACGTC.

This clonotype was counted a few times. The chain links TRBV4-3 to TRBJ1-1, with D possibly being TRBD1 (5 bases). The CDR3 spans 19 residues. Germline assignment: CDR1 LGHNA and CDR2 YSLEER. Trimming left V 0 bases short and J 1 base short, with 21 bases between. Written as DNA, the CDR3 is TGCGCCAGCAGCCAAGATCTACCGGGGCTGGGGGTCGCGAACACTGAAGCTTTCTTT. Translation gives CASSQDLPGLGVANTEAFF.

This clonotype was recorded at least ten times. The V gene is TRBV7-9, the J gene TRBJ2-7; 8 bases agree with TRBD1. The CDR3 covers 16 residues. V dropped 3 bases and J dropped 1; count of bases not matched to a gene: 8. Germline V gives CDR1 SEHNR, CDR2 FQNEAQ (reference sequence). DNA of the CDR3: TGTGCCAGCAGCTTCTCCGGGACAGGACTATCCTACGAGCAGTACTTC. Protein: CASSFSGTGLSYEQYF.

This clonotype was counted many times. V is TRBV9 and J is TRBJ2-1; 7 nucleotides line up with TRBD2. This CDR3 is 15 amino acids long. The trim removed 3 bases at V and 0 bases at J, leaving 3 bases unmatched. CDR1 and CDR2 (germline): SGDLS, YYNGEE. CDR3 nucleotide sequence: TGTGCCAGCAGCGGGACTAGAGGCTCCTACAATGAGCAGTTCTTC. As protein: CASSGTRGSYNEQFF.

The chain has TRBV20-1 and TRBJ1-5; D not resolved. Trimming shortened V by 4 bases and J by 0 bases, and 13 bases separated the two germline ends. CDR3 length: 15 residues. CDR1 DFQATT and CDR2 SNEGSKA come from the germline V gene (reference sequence). CDR3 amino acids: CSAKSYDTSNQPQHF. CDR3 nucleotides: TGCAGTGCTAAATCCTATGACACTAGCAATCAGCCCCAGCATTTT.

This clonotype was seen ten or more times. This chain joins TRBV20-1 and TRBJ2-5; D gene unclear. Germline assignment: CDR1 DFQATT and CDR2 SNEGSKA (reference sequence). There are 14 residues in the CDR3. Deletions cut 2 bases from V and 3 bases from J, with 13 bases between. CDR3 protein: CSARFTWWEETQYF. The CDR3 DNA reads as TGCAGTGCTAGATTTACGTGGTGGGAAGAGACCCAGTACTTC.

This clonotype was counted ten times or more. The chain links TRBV27 to TRBJ1-1, with 10 bases that match TRBD1. V gave up 3 bases and J gave up 5 bases; unmatched junction bases: 15. Germline V gives CDR1 MNHEY, CDR2 SMNVEV (reference sequence). This CDR3 has 18 residues. As DNA, the CDR3 is TGTGCCAGCAGTTTTTTTGCGACAGGGGGCATGTTTGGTACTGAAGCTTTCTTT. Translating it yields CASSFFATGGMFGTEAFF.

This rearrangement joins TRBV11-2 to TRBJ2-7; D may be TRBD1 (6 bases). V gave up 1 base and J gave up 3 bases, with 10 bases separating them. CDR1 SGHAT and CDR2 FQNNGV come from the germline V gene. The CDR3 extends over 14 amino acids. The CDR3 nucleotides read TGTGCCAGCAGCTTAGCGGGACACGGCTACGAGCAGTACTTC. Translating it yields CASSLAGHGYEQYF.

This clonotype was seen a handful of times. The V call is TRBV5-1, the J call TRBJ1-4; 10 bases fit TRBD1. Per the germline V gene, CDR1 is SGHRS and CDR2 is YFSETQ. CDR3 length: 18 residues. The V and J ends lost 4 bases and 3 bases, in that order; junction bases with no gene match: 12. The CDR3 DNA reads TGCGCCAGCAGCCCAGAGACAGGGGGCGGGCGCGCTAATGAAAAACTGTTTTTT. Translation gives CASSPETGGGRANEKLFF.

Many counts were recorded for this clonotype. CDR3 in amino acids: CSARDLRGISYEQYF. The CDR3 nucleotides read TGCAGTGCTAGAGATCTACGGGGGATCTCCTACGAGCAGTACTTC. This rearrangement joins TRBV20-1 to TRBJ2-7; D perhaps matches TRBD2 (6 bases). V shed 0 bases and J shed 0 bases, with 12 bases lying between them. Per the germline V gene, CDR1 is DFQATT and CDR2 is SNEGSKA (reference sequence). The length of the CDR3 is 15 residues.

Many counts were recorded for this clonotype. The rearrangement uses TRBV12-3 or TRBV12-4 and TRBJ2-1; D could derive from TRBD1 or TRBD2 (5 bases each). The ends were cut back, 3 bases at V and 4 bases at J, with 13 bases in the middle. This CDR3 contains 15 residues. The CDR3: CASSFGEEGYNEQFF. For the CDR3, the DNA is TGTGCCAGCAGTTTCGGGGAAGAGGGGTACAATGAGCAGTTCTTC.

Ten or more counts support this clonotype. The chain carries TRBV7-9 and TRBJ1-1; no reliable D call. CDR3 length: 15 amino acids. The V end lost 5 bases, the J end lost 1 base, and 14 bases lay between the germline ends. Germline V gene sequence: CDR1 SEHNR, CDR2 FQNEAQ (reference sequence). The CDR3 coding sequence is TGTGCCAGCAGCCTGGACGGAGCCTCGAACACTGAAGCTTTCTTT. It is translated as CASSLDGASNTEAFF.

This rearrangement joins TRBV14 to TRBJ2-2; TRBD1 is a possible D gene (6 bases). The CDR3 runs 15 residues. Germline loops: CDR1 SGHDN, CDR2 FVKESK. Trimming took off 5 bases at V and 6 bases at J, with 16 bases between the two ends. In DNA form, the CDR3 reads TGTGCCAGCAGCACCCAAGGTGCAGGGGCCGGGGAGCTGTTTTTT. Translation: CASSTQGAGAGELFF.

A few counts support this clonotype. The gene calls are TRBV7-2 and TRBJ2-5; weak D call: TRBD2 (5 bases). V was trimmed by 6 bases and J by 4 bases, leaving 12 bases between them. The germline gives CDR1 SGHTA, CDR2 FQGNSA. The CDR3 is made up of 13 amino acids. The CDR3 spells CASSPAVRETQYF. In nucleotides, the CDR3 is TGTGCCAGCAGTCCAGCGGTCAGAGAGACCCAGTACTTC.

This clonotype came up many times. This CDR3 is CASSFTGSGETQYF. The CDR3 bases are TGTGCCAGCAGCTTTACAGGGAGTGGAGAGACCCAGTACTTC. The rearrangement links TRBV5-6 to TRBJ2-5, with D perhaps matching TRBD1 (6 bases). V lost 2 bases to trimming and J lost 4 bases, with 12 bases between them. The CDR3 extends over 14 amino acids. Germline CDR1 is SGHDT and CDR2 is YYEEEE.

V gene TRBV7-9 combines with J gene TRBJ2-7, with D maybe TRBD2 (6 bases). The ends were cut back, 3 bases at V and 2 bases at J, with 11 bases in the middle. Per the germline V gene, CDR1 is SEHNR and CDR2 is FQNEAQ (reference sequence). This CDR3 has 14 amino acids. CDR3 region: CASSFPGLTYEQYF. DNA of the CDR3: TGTGCCAGCAGCTTCCCGGGACTCACCTACGAGCAGTACTTC.

This clonotype was detected ten times or more. The chain employs TRBV5-1 and TRBJ2-7, with D possibly called TRBD1 or TRBD2 (5 bases each). This CDR3 spans 15 amino acids. V was pared by 0 bases and J by 4 bases, with 14 bases between. Per germline, CDR1 SGHRS and CDR2 YFSETQ. The CDR3 protein is CASSLAGRETYEQYF. CDR3 bases: TGCGCCAGCAGCTTGGCCGGCAGGGAGACTTACGAGCAGTACTTC.

The sample holds many counts of this clonotype. This sequence joins TRBV3-1 and TRBJ2-7, with D uncertain. The CDR3 is 15 amino acids. V was pared by 5 bases and J by 2 bases, with 16 bases between. CDR1 and CDR2 from the germline V gene are LGHDT and YNNKEL (reference sequence). The DNA of the CDR3 is TGTGCCAGCAGCTATGCAGGATCTAGGACCTACGAGCAGTACTTC. Translation gives CASSYAGSRTYEQYF.

This clonotype was seen many times. This chain uses TRBV7-9 with TRBJ2-5; no clear D gene. The V gene's germline CDR1 is SEHNR and CDR2 FQNEAQ (reference sequence). Deletions cut 7 bases from V and 5 bases from J, with 8 bases between. The CDR3 loop spans 11 amino acids. The CDR3 loop is CASKSGETQYF. The CDR3 bases are TGTGCCAGCAAATCTGGCGAGACCCAGTACTTC.

This clonotype came up many times. The chain is built from TRBV5-4 and TRBJ2-1; TRBD2 might be the D (6 bases). Trimming left V 4 bases short and J 6 bases short, with 20 bases between. CDR3 length equals 16 residues. Germline V gene data show CDR1 as SGHNT and CDR2 as YYREEE (reference sequence). DNA for the CDR3: TGTGCCAGCAGCCCCACCTCCGGGACTCGGACCAATGAGCAGTTCTTC. This sequence encodes CASSPTSGTRTNEQFF.

CDR3 sequence reads: CASSLVGVNSPLHF. CDR3 nucleotides: TGTGCCAGCAGCTTAGTGGGGGTGAATTCACCCCTCCACTTT. The rearrangement links TRBV7-9 to TRBJ1-6; TRBD1 might be the D (5 bases). The V and J ends lost 1 base and 7 bases respectively, with 8 bases between them. CDR1 is SEHNR and CDR2 is FQNEAQ in the germline V gene (reference sequence). This CDR3 is built from 14 residues.